Described below is a single T cell receptor (beta chain) sequence and its context. The data are from a study of blood T cell repertoires in COVID-19. Per the study methods: How many nucleated cells were present was estimated from reference gene primer amplification. Libraries were prepared by immunoSEQ multiplex PCR; TCRdb keeps only in-frame clonotypes and omits some of them. The D gene and trimming were derived from the DNA, and the V and J assignments and clone size from that table. The sample includes 330,000 or so clones, approximately 91% of them seen just once. Germline CDR1 and CDR2: MDHEN and SYDVKM. This CDR3 spans 16 amino acids. Trimming took 2 bases from V and 2 from J, leaving 16 bases between them.

Sequencing input: PBMCs or T cells enriched from blood (not recorded which). This clonotype originated in a woman aged 25 to 45 who had been exposed to COVID-19. The rearrangement joins TRBV28 to TRBJ2-7, with D possibly matching TRBD2 (5 bases). The CDR3 here is CASSLEAGSGPYEQYF. CDR3 DNA: TGTGCCAGCAGTTTAGAGGCGGGTAGTGGTCCCTACGAGCAGTACTTC.